The next 6 T cell receptor beta chains were all read from a single sample in a study of siplizumab effects on memory and regulatory T cells. Assay: immunoSEQ multiplex PCR; the TCRdb copy retains only in-frame clones and omits some. The table includes 85,000 to 120,000 clones, 90% to 95% detected once. Sample: CD4+ T cells sorted from blood. All receptors come from a human donor in good health.

This chain connects TRBV11-1 to TRBJ2-7; 8 bases align to TRBD1. This CDR3 has 14 amino acids. Trimming removed 4 bases from V and 3 bases from J; junction bases left unmatched: 5. Germline loops: CDR1 SGHAT, CDR2 FQDESV (reference sequence). The CDR3 loop reads CASSSRTGLYEQYF. In nucleotides, the CDR3 is TGTGCCAGCAGCTCCCGGACAGGGCTCTACGAGCAGTACTTC.

The chain combines TRBV25-1 with TRBJ2-1, with 9 bases lining up with TRBD1. V lost 5 bases to trimming and J lost 6 bases; unmatched junction nucleotides: 11. The CDR3 runs 16 residues. The germline gives CDR1 MGHDK, CDR2 SYGVNS. This CDR3 reads CASSLKPGQGGNEQFF. CDR3 bases: TGTGCCAGCAGTTTAAAACCGGGACAGGGTGGCAATGAGCAGTTCTTC. Using reference TRBV25-1 and TRBJ2-1 for the parts outside the CDR3, the full variable domain is EADIYQTPRYLVIGTGKKITLECSQTMGHDKMYWYQQDPGMELHLIHYSYGVNSTEKGDLSSESTVSRIRTEHFPLTLESARPSHTSQYLCASSLKPGQGGNEQFFGPGTRLTVL.

The chain combines TRBV13 with TRBJ2-7; 10 nucleotides match TRBD2. This CDR3 comprises 16 residues. V shed 5 bases, J shed 4 bases, and the junction held 11 bases outside the gene matches. Germline CDR1 reads PRHDT; CDR2 reads FYEKMQ (reference sequence). For the CDR3, the DNA is TGTGCCAGCAGCCCCCCGGGGACTAGCGATCTATACGAGCAGTACTTC. As protein: CASSPPGTSDLYEQYF.

This chain uses TRBV27 with TRBJ2-2; D gene unclear. CDR1 MNHEY and CDR2 SMNVEV come from the germline V gene (reference sequence). The CDR3 sequence is 13 residues long. The V and J ends lost 3 bases and 5 bases respectively, with 7 bases between them. The CDR3: CASSLRRTGELFF. CDR3 nucleotides: TGTGCCAGCAGTTTGAGACGGACCGGGGAGCTGTTTTTT.

The chain joins TRBV20-1 to TRBJ2-1; D unresolved. Trimming took off 1 base at V and 6 bases at J, with 4 bases between the two ends. Looked up from germline, CDR1 is DFQATT and CDR2 is SNEGSKA (reference sequence). This CDR3 comprises 11 residues. This CDR3 reads CSARVVNEQFF. As DNA, the CDR3 is TGCAGTGCTAGAGTGGTCAATGAGCAGTTCTTC.

The chain is built from TRBV28 and TRBJ2-3, with D unclear. Germline V gene sequence: CDR1 MDHEN, CDR2 SYDVKM. The CDR3 contains 13 residues. Trimming took 8 bases from V and 4 from J, leaving 13 bases between them. CDR3: CASGSRLPDTQYF. The CDR3 DNA sequence: TGTGCCAGCGGCAGTAGGCTCCCAGATACGCAGTATTTT.